The clone carrying this TCR beta chain was detected only a few times. The antigen remains unidentified. Generated by immunoSEQ multiplex PCR, the TCRdb table keeps only in-frame clones and is missing some. Here the sample spans roughly 120,000 clones, approximately 85% being singletons. The data stem from a study of T cell responses to AZD1222 COVID-19 vaccine. The study, taken as a whole, reports: Reportedly, nearly half of unique spike TCRs recognized epitopes outside B.1.351/B.1.1.7 mutations. Seropositive at baseline were only a handful of AZD1222 recipients.

Germline values: CDR1 SGHKS, CDR2 YYEKEE (reference sequence). The CDR3 totals 15 residues. Unmatched junction bases numbered 7, after V lost 5 bases and J lost 4 bases. J is TRBJ1-1 and V is TRBV5-5; TRBD1 aligns across 11 bases. The sequenced sample was peripheral blood, obtained on day 0 of MenACWY control vaccination. This TCR derives from an adult in good health. The CDR3 DNA sequence: TGTGCCAGCAGTTTCGGGACAGGGGGTATCACTGAAGCTTTCTTT. Its translation: CASSFGTGGITEAFF.